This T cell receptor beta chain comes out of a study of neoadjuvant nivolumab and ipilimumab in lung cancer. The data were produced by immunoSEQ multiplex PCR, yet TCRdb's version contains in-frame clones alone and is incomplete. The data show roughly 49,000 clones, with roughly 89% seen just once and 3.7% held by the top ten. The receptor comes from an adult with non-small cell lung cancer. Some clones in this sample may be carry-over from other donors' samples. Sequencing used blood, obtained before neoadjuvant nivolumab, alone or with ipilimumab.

The CDR3 DNA is TGTGCCAGCAGCTGGGACAGGGGAAGGAGCTACACCTTC. Its protein product is CASSWDRGRSYTF. V usage is TRBV5-6 and J usage is TRBJ1-2, with 10 bases lining up with TRBD1. The CDR3 runs to 13 residues. The germline gives CDR1 SGHDT, CDR2 YYEEEE. Trimming removed 3 bases from V and 9 bases from J; junction bases left unmatched: 5. Full variable domain (outside the CDR3, taken from reference TRBV5-6 and TRBJ1-2): DAGVTQSPTHLIKTRGQQVTLRCSPKSGHDTVSWYQQALGQGPQFIFQYYEEEERQRGNFPDRFSGHQFPNYSSELNVNALLLGDSALYLCASSWDRGRSYTFGSGTRLTVV.